The next 26 T cell receptor beta chains were all read from a single sample in a study of blood T cells in healthy people across ages. For the second PCR, which ran for roughly 6 to 12 cycles, a sample-barcoded 5' primer and a J-beta primer mix were used. TCRdb redid the calling of the 5' RACE reads with MiXCR, one entry per CDR3 protein. The sample includes about 1,800,000 distinct CDR3 sequences, roughly 28% of them seen just once. Sample: blood. These receptors all come from a woman in her thirties in good health.

The J gene is TRBJ2-3, the V gene TRBV25-1; D is unresolved. This CDR3 has 14 residues. The V and J ends lost 4 bases and 5 bases respectively, with 13 bases between them. Germline CDR1 MGHDK, CDR2 SYGVNS. The CDR3 DNA reads TGTGCCAGCAGTGGCTCTAACCGCGGAGATACGCAGTATTTT. Its protein is CASSGSNRGDTQYF. Using reference TRBV25-1 and TRBJ2-3 for the parts outside the CDR3, the full variable domain is EADIYQTPRYLVIGTGKKITLECSQTMGHDKMYWYQQDPGMELHLIHYSYGVNSTEKGDLSSESTVSRIRTEHFPLTLESARPSHTSQYLCASSGSNRGDTQYFGPGTRLTVL.

The CDR3 nucleotides are TGTGCCACCAGTGATTTGGTAGCGGGGCCGGGTAATGAGCAGTTCTTC. This sequence encodes CATSDLVAGPGNEQFF. V and J are TRBV24-1 and TRBJ2-1, with TRBD2 identical over 8 bases. Germline CDR1 reads KGHDR; CDR2 reads SFDVKD. V shed 0 bases, J shed 7 bases, and the junction held 7 bases outside the gene matches. The CDR3 covers 16 residues.

The chain carries TRBV29-1 and TRBJ2-3; 12 nucleotides align to TRBD2. With V trimmed by 4 bases and J by 3 bases, 2 bases remained unmatched. Germline V lookup: CDR1 SQVTM, CDR2 ANQGSEA. The CDR3 spans 14 residues. The CDR3 region is CSVASGRGTDTQYF. CDR3 in DNA: TGCAGCGTTGCTAGCGGGAGGGGGACAGATACGCAGTATTTT.

V is TRBV2 and J is TRBJ2-5, with 12 positions matching TRBD2. Germline loops: CDR1 SNHLY, CDR2 FYNNEI. The CDR3 runs 15 residues. J was trimmed by 6 bases and V by 7 bases; bases with no gene match: 9. CDR3 residues: CASTPLAGGMQTQYF. In nucleotides, the CDR3 is TGTGCCAGCACCCCACTAGCGGGGGGCATGCAGACCCAGTACTTC.

The chain joins TRBV5-5 to TRBJ2-4; 9 bases line up with TRBD1. This CDR3 spans 14 amino acids. CDR1 is SGHKS and CDR2 is YYEKEE in the germline V gene (reference sequence). J lost 6 bases, V lost 6 bases, and 7 bases had no gene match. The DNA of the CDR3 is TGTGCCAGCAACCGAGGACAGGGGATAAACATTCAGTACTTC. This sequence encodes CASNRGQGINIQYF.

This clonotype has a single count. The V and J genes are TRBV7-2 and TRBJ1-1; D might be TRBD1 (5 bases). V lost 4 bases to trimming and J lost 4 bases, with 16 bases between them. Germline CDR1 reads SGHTA; CDR2 reads FQGNSA. The CDR3 consists of 15 residues. The CDR3 region is CASSSGGAGLTEAFF. CDR3 coding DNA: TGTGCCAGCAGCTCCGGAGGGGCGGGTCTCACTGAAGCTTTCTTT.

This clonotype occurred many times. The junction differs from germline at one of its ends, possibly a read error. This chain uses TRBV20-1 with TRBJ2-7; D may be TRBD2 (6 bases). Germline-derived CDR1 and CDR2 are DFQATT and SNEGSKA (reference sequence). The CDR3 length is 12 residues. As DNA, the CDR3 is TGCAGTGCTACTGGGGACTCCCACGAGCAGTACTTC. It codes for CSATGDSHEQYF.

This clonotype turned up a few times. The genes are TRBV7-6 and TRBJ1-2; D not certain. The CDR3 sequence is 15 residues long. V lost 5 bases, J lost 3 bases, and 16 bases lay in between. Germline-derived CDR1 and CDR2 are SGHVS and FNYEAQ. This CDR3 reads CASSPEISGDYGYTF. CDR3 nucleotides: TGTGCCAGCAGCCCCGAGATTAGTGGGGACTATGGCTACACCTTC. The complete variable domain, with remaining parts taken from reference TRBV7-6 and TRBJ1-2, reads GAGVSQSPRYKVTKRGQDVALRCDPISGHVSLYWYRQALGQGPEFLTYFNYEAQQDKSGLPNDRFSAERPEGSISTLTIQRTEQRDSAMYRCASSPEISGDYGYTFGSGTRLTVV.

In its sample, this clonotype was seen a few times. The gene calls are TRBV2 and TRBJ2-4; tentatively, D is TRBD2 (6 bases). The last part of the DNA fits TRBJ2-7 better; the J call may be wrong. Germline V lookup: CDR1 SNHLY, CDR2 FYNNEI. The CDR3 totals 14 residues. CDR3 coding DNA: TGTGCCAGCAGCCCCGGGGGTAGGAACTACGAGCAGTACTTC. This gives the protein CASSPGGRNYEQYF.

Remarks on this clonotype: A single base separates this from a much larger clone, so it may be a read error. The J gene is TRBJ1-2, the V gene TRBV15; no clear D gene. This CDR3 contains 14 residues. The V gene's germline CDR1 is LNHNV and CDR2 YYDKDF (reference sequence). Deletions cut 5 bases from V and 4 bases from J, with 14 bases between. CDR3 residues: CATSGVRESYGYTF. CDR3 DNA sequence: TGTGCCACCAGCGGAGTTAGAGAGAGCTATGGCTACACCTTC.

This clonotype was picked up many times. V gene TRBV29-1 combines with J gene TRBJ2-7; D unresolved. The CDR3 is made up of 13 amino acids. Germline V gene data show CDR1 as SQVTM and CDR2 as ANQGSEA. With 4 bases removed from V and 0 bases from J, the gap between germline ends came to 10 bases. CDR3: CSVVRQLSYEQYF. CDR3 bases: TGCAGCGTTGTGAGGCAGCTCTCCTACGAGCAGTACTTC.

This clonotype showed up many times. The chain recombines TRBV7-2 with TRBJ2-7, with a tentative D call TRBD2 (6 bases). CDR1 SGHTA and CDR2 FQGNSA come from the germline V gene. This CDR3 is 15 amino acids long. Trimming took off 2 bases at V and 3 bases at J, with 14 bases between the two ends. CDR3 sequence (DNA): TGTGCCAGCAGCTTAACGCTAGCGTCGCTCTACGAGCAGTACTTC. This translates into CASSLTLASLYEQYF.

Of note for this clonotype: One end of the junction varies from germline; a read error may be responsible. The V call is TRBV5-1, the J call TRBJ2-3; 8 bases map to TRBD1. Germline V gene sequence: CDR1 SGHRS, CDR2 YFSETQ. The CDR3 contains 15 residues. In DNA form, the CDR3 reads TGCGCCGGCAGCTTGTACCAGGGGGCCCGGGATACGCAGTATTTT. The encoded protein is CAGSLYQGARDTQYF.

The table lists this clonotype with many counts. This chain connects TRBV12-5 to TRBJ2-7; the match to TRBD2 covers 9 bases. The CDR3 totals 15 residues. The germline V gene encodes CDR1 LGHNT and CDR2 FRNRAP. The V segment lost 0 bases and the J segment 4 bases; nucleotides outside the gene matches: 4. CDR3 nucleotide sequence: TGTGCTAGTGGTTTGGTACTTGCGGGAGGGTACGAGCAGTACTTC. The encoded protein is CASGLVLAGGYEQYF.

The chain is built from TRBV5-1 and TRBJ1-1; TRBD1 matches 8 bases. J was trimmed by 7 bases and V by 3 bases; bases with no gene match: 8. Germline lookup yields CDR1 SGHRS and CDR2 YFSETQ. The CDR3 is made up of 14 amino acids. The CDR3 here is CASSYPGQGGEAFF. Here the CDR3 DNA reads TGCGCCAGCAGCTATCCCGGACAGGGAGGTGAAGCTTTCTTT.

This clonotype was observed many times. The junction departs from the called germline gene at one end, perhaps through a read error. The CDR3 bases are TGTGCCATCCGTGATCTAAAAGAAGGATACACCTTC. It is translated as CAIRDLKEGYTF. This chain connects TRBV10-3 to TRBJ1-2; D ambiguous. The germline gives CDR1 ENHRY, CDR2 SYGVKD. This CDR3 spans 12 amino acids.

The rearrangement uses TRBV27 and TRBJ2-3; D is perhaps TRBD1 (5 bases). The CDR3 totals 13 residues. The V and J ends lost 3 bases and 7 bases respectively, with 11 bases between them. From germline, CDR1 is MNHEY and CDR2 SMNVEV (reference sequence). CDR3 region: CASSFHNRNTQYF. The CDR3, as DNA: TGTGCCAGCAGTTTTCACAACAGGAATACGCAGTATTTT.

The rearrangement uses TRBV20-1 and TRBJ2-3; D possibly matches TRBD1 or TRBD2 (5 bases each). The V end was cut by 5 bases, the J end by 1 base, with 16 bases between. The length of the CDR3 is 15 residues. CDR1 and CDR2 from the germline V gene are DFQATT and SNEGSKA (reference sequence). CDR3 in amino acids: CSAGSGPSRTDTQYF. The DNA of the CDR3 is TGCAGTGCTGGCTCGGGACCCTCCCGCACAGATACGCAGTATTTT.

This clonotype was picked up a small number of times. J is TRBJ2-3 and V is TRBV6-2 or TRBV6-3; no clear D gene. Between the trimmed V and J ends, which lost 4 bases and 6 bases, there was a span of 11 bases. This CDR3 is built from 13 residues. CDR1 and CDR2 (germline): MNHEY, SVGEGT. CDR3 sequence reads: CASSWRWLDTQYF. The CDR3 nucleotides read TGTGCCAGCAGTTGGCGTTGGTTGGATACGCAGTATTTT.

The chain has TRBV5-1 and TRBJ2-1; 14 bases are shared with TRBD2. Trimming at V came to 5 bases and at J to 6 bases, leaving 7 bases not matched to a gene. The CDR3 spans 16 residues. Germline V CDR1 and CDR2: SGHRS, YFSETQ. The CDR3 region has the DNA TGCGCCAGCAGGCCCGGGGGGACTAGCGGGGGCAATGAGCAGTTCTTC. Amino acid sequence: CASRPGGTSGGNEQFF.

This clonotype has more than one count but fewer than ten. This sequence joins TRBV7-8 and TRBJ1-2; 8 positions agree with TRBD1. The CDR3 spans 16 residues. CDR1 and CDR2 (germline): SGHVS, FQNEAQ. V lost 3 bases to trimming and J lost 6 bases; unmatched junction nucleotides: 12. The CDR3 nucleotides are TGTGCCAGCAGCTTCTATCAAACCGGGACAGGAGATGGCTACACCTTC. Its translation is CASSFYQTGTGDGYTF.

This clonotype was observed a handful of times. V gene TRBV19 combines with J gene TRBJ2-7; the match to TRBD1 covers 9 bases. Germline CDR1 is LNHDA and CDR2 is SQIVND (reference sequence). The ends lost 9 bases at V and 6 bases at J; junction bases unmatched: 6. CDR3 length: 12 amino acids. CDR3 coding DNA: TGTGCCAGACCGGGACAGGGAGGCGAGCAGTACTTC. Its protein product is CARPGQGGEQYF.

Worth noting for this clonotype: A read error may explain this, as a much larger clone is one base away. The chain uses TRBV5-4 and TRBJ1-4; TRBD1 matches 9 bases. Germline V lookup: CDR1 SGHNT, CDR2 YYREEE (reference sequence). This CDR3 has 13 residues. CDR3 bases: TGTGCCAGCAGCCTGGGGACAGGGAAAAAACTGCTTTTT. It specifies CASSLGTGKKLLF.

A few counts support this clonotype. The rearrangement links TRBV7-9 to TRBJ2-5; perhaps D is TRBD1 or TRBD2 (6 bases each). The germline CDR1 and CDR2 sequences are SEHNR and FQNEAQ (reference sequence). V gave up 0 bases and J gave up 0 bases, with 11 bases separating them. The CDR3 runs 16 residues. CDR3 in amino acids: CASSLARGQDQETQYF. For the CDR3, the DNA is TGTGCCAGCAGCTTAGCGCGGGGACAAGACCAAGAGACCCAGTACTTC.

The J gene is TRBJ2-1, the V gene TRBV7-9; TRBD1 matches 11 bases. J was trimmed by 10 bases and V by 5 bases; bases with no gene match: 10. This CDR3 spans 15 amino acids. CDR1 is SEHNR, CDR2 FQNEAQ, per germline (reference sequence). The CDR3 bases are TGTGCCAGCAGCGTGGACAGGGGGCTGGATGAAGAGCAGTTCTTC. Translation: CASSVDRGLDEEQFF.

This clonotype was found many times. The rearrangement joins TRBV5-6 to TRBJ2-3; D might be TRBD2 (5 bases). CDR1 SGHDT and CDR2 YYEEEE come from the germline V gene. Between the trimmed V and J ends, which lost 1 base and 9 bases, there was a span of 9 bases. The CDR3 has 12 amino acids. CDR3 DNA: TGTGCCAGCAGCTTGATCACGGGAACGCAGTATTTT. It yields the protein CASSLITGTQYF.